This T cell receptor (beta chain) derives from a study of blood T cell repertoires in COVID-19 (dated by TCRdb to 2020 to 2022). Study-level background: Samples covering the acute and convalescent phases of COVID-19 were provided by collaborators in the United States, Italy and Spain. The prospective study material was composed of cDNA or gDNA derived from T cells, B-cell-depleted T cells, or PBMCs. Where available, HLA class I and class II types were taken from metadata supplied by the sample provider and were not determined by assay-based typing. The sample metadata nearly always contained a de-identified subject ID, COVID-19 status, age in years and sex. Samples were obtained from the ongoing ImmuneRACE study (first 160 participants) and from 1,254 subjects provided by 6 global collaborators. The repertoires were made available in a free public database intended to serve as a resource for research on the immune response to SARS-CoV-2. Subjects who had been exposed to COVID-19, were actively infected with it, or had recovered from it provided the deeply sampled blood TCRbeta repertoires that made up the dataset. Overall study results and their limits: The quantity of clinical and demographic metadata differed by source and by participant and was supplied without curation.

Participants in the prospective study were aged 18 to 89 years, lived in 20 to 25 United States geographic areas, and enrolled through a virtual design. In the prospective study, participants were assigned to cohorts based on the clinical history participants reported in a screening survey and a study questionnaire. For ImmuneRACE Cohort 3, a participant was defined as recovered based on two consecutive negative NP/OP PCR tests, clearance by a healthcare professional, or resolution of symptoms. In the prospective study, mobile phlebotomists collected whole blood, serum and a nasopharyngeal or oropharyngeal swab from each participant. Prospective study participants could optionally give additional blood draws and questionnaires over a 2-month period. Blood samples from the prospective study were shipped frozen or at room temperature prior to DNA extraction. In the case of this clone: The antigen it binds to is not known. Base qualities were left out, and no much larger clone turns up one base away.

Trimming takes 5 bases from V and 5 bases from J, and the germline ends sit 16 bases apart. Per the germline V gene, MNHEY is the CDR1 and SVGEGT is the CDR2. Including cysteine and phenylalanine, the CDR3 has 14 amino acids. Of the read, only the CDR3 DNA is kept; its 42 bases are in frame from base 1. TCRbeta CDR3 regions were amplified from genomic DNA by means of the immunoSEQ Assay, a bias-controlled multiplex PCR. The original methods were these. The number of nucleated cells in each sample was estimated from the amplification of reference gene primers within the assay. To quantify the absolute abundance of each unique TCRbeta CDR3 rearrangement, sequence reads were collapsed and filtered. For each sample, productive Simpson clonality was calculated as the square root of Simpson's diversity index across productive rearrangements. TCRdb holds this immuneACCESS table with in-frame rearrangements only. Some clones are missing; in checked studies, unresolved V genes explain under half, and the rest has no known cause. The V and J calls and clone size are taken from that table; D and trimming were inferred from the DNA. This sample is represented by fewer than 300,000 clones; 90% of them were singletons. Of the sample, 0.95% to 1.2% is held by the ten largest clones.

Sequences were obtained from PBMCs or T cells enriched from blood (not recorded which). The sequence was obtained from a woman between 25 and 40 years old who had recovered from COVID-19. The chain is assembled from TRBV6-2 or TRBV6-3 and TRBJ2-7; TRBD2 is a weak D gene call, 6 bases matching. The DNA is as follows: TGTGCCAGCAGTACGAGCCGACTAGTTAACGAGCAGTACTTC. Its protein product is CASSTSRLVNEQYF.